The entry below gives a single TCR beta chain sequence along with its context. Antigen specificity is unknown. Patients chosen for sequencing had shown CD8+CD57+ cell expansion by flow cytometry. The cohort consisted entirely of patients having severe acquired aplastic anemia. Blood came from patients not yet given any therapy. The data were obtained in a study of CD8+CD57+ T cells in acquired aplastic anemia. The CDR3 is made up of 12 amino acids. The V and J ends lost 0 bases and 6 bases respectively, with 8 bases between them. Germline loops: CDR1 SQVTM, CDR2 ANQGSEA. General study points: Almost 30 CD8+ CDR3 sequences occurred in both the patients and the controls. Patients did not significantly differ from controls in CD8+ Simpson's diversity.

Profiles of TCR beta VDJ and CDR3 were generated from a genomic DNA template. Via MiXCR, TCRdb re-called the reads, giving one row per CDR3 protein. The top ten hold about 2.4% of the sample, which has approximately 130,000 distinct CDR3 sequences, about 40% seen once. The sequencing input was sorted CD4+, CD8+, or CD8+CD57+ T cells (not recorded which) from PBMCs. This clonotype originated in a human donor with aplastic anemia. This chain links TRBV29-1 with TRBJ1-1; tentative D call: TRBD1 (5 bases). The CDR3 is CSVEDGAAEAFF. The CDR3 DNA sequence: TGCAGCGTTGAAGATGGGGCGGCTGAAGCTTTCTTT. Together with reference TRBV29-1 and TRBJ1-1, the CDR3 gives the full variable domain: SAVISQKPSRDICQRGTSLTIQCQVDSQVTMMFWYRQQPGQSLTLIATANQGSEATYESGFVIDKFPISRPNLTFSTLTVSNMSPEDSSIYLCSVEDGAAEAFFGQGTRLTVV.